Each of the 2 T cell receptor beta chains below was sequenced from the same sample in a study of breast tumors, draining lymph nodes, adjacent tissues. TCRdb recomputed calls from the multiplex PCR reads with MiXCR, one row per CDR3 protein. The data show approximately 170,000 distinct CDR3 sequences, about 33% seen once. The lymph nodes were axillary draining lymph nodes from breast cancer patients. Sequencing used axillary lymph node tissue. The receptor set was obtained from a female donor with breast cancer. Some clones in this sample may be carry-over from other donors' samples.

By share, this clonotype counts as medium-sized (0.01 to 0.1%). The CDR3 DNA reads as TGCGCCAGCAGCCCTGACCAGACAGGGGGTTCACCCCTCCACTTT. It translates to CASSPDQTGGSPLHF. V gene TRBV5-1 combines with J gene TRBJ1-6; 9 positions match TRBD1. The germline gives CDR1 SGHRS, CDR2 YFSETQ. V gave up 4 bases and J gave up 9 bases; unmatched junction bases: 8. CDR3 length: 15 amino acids.

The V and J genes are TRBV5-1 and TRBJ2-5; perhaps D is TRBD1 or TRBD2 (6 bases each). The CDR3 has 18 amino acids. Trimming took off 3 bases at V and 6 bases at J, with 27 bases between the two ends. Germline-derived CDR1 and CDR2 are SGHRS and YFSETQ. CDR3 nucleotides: TGCGCCAGCAGCTCGACCCTTTCGATAACGGGGGCCCAGAAGACCCAGTACTTC. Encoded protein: CASSSTLSITGAQKTQYF.